A single TCR beta chain is shown here with its context. No antigen is known for it. The data derive from a study of CD8+CD57+ T cells in acquired aplastic anemia. As for the study in general: There were roughly 11 million reads, on average, for CD4+ cells from healthy donors.

The use of genomic DNA as template underpinned the TCR beta VDJ and CDR3 profiling. Each CDR3 protein gets one entry after TCRdb re-called the reads with MiXCR. The sample includes hundreds of thousands of distinct CDR3 sequences, just under 70% of them seen just once. Germline CDR1 and CDR2: SEHNR and FQNEAQ (reference sequence). The CDR3 has 14 residues. V was cut by 6 bases and J by 19 bases, with 25 bases left in between. Study outcomes and limitations: Patients had around 30 CD8+ CDR3 sequences in common with controls (the shared set). The study found no significant CD8+ Simpson's diversity difference between patients and controls.

Sequencing used sorted CD4+, CD8+, or CD8+CD57+ T cells (not recorded which) from PBMCs. This rearrangement joins TRBV7-9 to TRBJ1-6; D is unresolved. This TCR was recovered from a human donor in good health, serving as a control. CDR3: CASSAEGNNSPPHF. CDR3 nucleotides: TGTGCCAGCAGTGCCGAAGGGAATAATTCACCCCCTCACTTT.